The T cell receptor (beta chain) described here comes from a study of shared clonotypes between healthy human individuals. Regarding the study as a whole: All-four-donor shared clonotypes had higher generation probabilities than non-shared clonotypes did.

Notes on this clone: Its antigen is as yet unknown. Other nucleotide sequences in the sample specify the same CDR3.

V was trimmed by 7 bases and J by 0 bases, leaving 8 bases between them. Looked up from germline, CDR1 is GTSNPN and CDR2 is SVGIG (reference sequence). The CDR3 is 12 amino acids. Donors comprised healthy HIV-negative adults lacking recent acute infections or vaccinations. Per the original data handling: Junction-only sequences produced by ImmunoSEQ had no quality scores, so filtering differed. Using immunoSEQ multiplex PCR, the repertoire was profiled, and TCRdb retains in-frame clones only, with some absent. V, J and clone size are taken as reported in that table, and D and trimming were inferred from the DNA itself. The sample lists some 2 million clones, roughly 95% occurring once.

The clonotype comes from a man between 18 and 29 years old in good health. This chain uses TRBV30 with TRBJ2-3; D uncertain. Sequenced: naive CD4+ T cells sorted from blood. Documented subset: CD45RA+ positively selected. The CDR3 DNA follows: TGTGCCTCCGGCGGAAGCACAGATACGCAGTATTTT. Translated, it gives CASGGSTDTQYF.